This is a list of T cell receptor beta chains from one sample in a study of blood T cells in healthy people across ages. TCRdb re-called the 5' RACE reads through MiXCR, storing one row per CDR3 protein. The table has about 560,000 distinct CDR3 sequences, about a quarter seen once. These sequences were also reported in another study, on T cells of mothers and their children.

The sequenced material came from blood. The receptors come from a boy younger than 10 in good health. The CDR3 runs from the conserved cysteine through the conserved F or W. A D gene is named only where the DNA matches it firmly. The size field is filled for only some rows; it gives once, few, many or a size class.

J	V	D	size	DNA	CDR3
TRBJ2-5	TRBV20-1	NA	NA	TGCAGAGTGGTAAAGGAGACCCAGTACTTC	CRVVKETQYF
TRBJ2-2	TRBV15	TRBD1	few	TGTGCCACCAGCCATGGGACAGGACGCGCCGGGGGGCTGTTTTTT	CATSHGTGRAGGLFF
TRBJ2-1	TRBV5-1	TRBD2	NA	TGCGCCAGCAGCTTGTTCGTGGGGCCTAGCGGGGGGACCTCCTACAATGAGCAGTTCTTC	CASSLFVGPSGGTSYNEQFF
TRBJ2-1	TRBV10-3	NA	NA	TGTGCCATCAGTGAATCCAGCCGTACCTACAATGAGCAGTTCTTC	CAISESSRTYNEQFF
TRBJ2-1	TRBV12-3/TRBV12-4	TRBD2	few	TGTGCCAGCAGTTTATACCTAGCGGGAGATGGCGATGAGCAGTTCTTC	CASSLYLAGDGDEQFF
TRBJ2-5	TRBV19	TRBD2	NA	TGTGCCAGTAGGGCGGGAGAAGTTCAATTCTTC	CASRAGEVQFF
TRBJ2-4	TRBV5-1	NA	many	TGCGCCAGCAGCTTGGGGACAGAAAACATTCAGTACTTC	CASSLGTENIQYF
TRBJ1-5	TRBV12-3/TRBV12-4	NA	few	TGTGCCAGCAGCCGCCTTGGACAGCCCCAGCATTTT	CASSRLGQPQHF
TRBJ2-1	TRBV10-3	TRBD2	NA	TGTGCCATCAGTGAACGGACTAGTGGTAATGAGCAGTTCTTC	CAISERTSGNEQFF
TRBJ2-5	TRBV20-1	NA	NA	TGCAGTGCTAGAGGTCAGGGAGGAGAGACCCAGTACTTC	CSARGQGGETQYF
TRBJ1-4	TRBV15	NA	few	TGTGCCACCAGCAAAGAAGGGGAAAAACTGTTTTTT	CATSKEGEKLFF
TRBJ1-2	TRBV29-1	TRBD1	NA	TGCAGCGTTCGATTGGAGGACAGGGTCTACACCTTC	CSVRLEDRVYTF
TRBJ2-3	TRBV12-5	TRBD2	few	TGTGCTAGTGGTTTAAGCGGGAGAACAGATACGCAGTATTTT	CASGLSGRTDTQYF
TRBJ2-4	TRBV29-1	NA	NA	TGCAGCGTTGTAGTGCAGCTAGCCAAAAACATTCAGTACTTC	CSVVVQLAKNIQYF
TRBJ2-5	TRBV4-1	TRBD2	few	TGCGCCAGCAGCCAGATAGCGGGGGGGCCGGAGACCCAGTACTTC	CASSQIAGGPETQYF
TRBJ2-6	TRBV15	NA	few	TGTGCCACCAGCAGCGGTGGAGGATACCACTCTGGGGCCAACGTCCTGACTTTC	CATSSGGGYHSGANVLTF
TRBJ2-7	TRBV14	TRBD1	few	TGTGCCAGCAGCCAACGGACAGGGGTAGCCTACGAGCAGTACTTC	CASSQRTGVAYEQYF
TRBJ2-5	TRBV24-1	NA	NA	TGTGCCACCAGTGATTTGTCCGGGTACCAAGAGACCCAGTACTTC	CATSDLSGYQETQYF
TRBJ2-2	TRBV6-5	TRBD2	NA	TGTGCCAGCAGTTATTGGACTAGCGGGACGGGCGGGGAGCTGTTTTTT	CASSYWTSGTGGELFF
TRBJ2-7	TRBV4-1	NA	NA	TGCGCCAGCAGTCAAGACCCCACGGGGCTAAGCGACGAGCAGTACTTC	CASSQDPTGLSDEQYF
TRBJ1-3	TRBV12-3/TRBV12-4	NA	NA	TGTGCCAGCAGTTCGCCTGGAAACACCATATATTTT	CASSSPGNTIYF
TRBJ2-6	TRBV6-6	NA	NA	TGTGCCAGTACTTTCCTCTCTGGGGCCAACGTCCTGACTTTC	CASTFLSGANVLTF
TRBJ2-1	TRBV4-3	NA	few	TGCGCCAGCAGCCAAGATCTTATAGGGGGACCCTACAATGAGCAGTTCTTC	CASSQDLIGGPYNEQFF
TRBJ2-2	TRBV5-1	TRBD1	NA	TGCGCCAGCAGCTGGGGACAGCGAATCACCGGGGAGCTGTTTTTT	CASSWGQRITGELFF
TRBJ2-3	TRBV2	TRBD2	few	TGTGCCAGCAGTCCCCGGGAGGCCACAGATACGCAGTATTTT	CASSPREATDTQYF
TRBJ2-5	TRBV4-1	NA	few	TGCGCCAGCAGCCAGTCTGGGACTCCGGGGGAGACCCAGTACTTC	CASSQSGTPGETQYF
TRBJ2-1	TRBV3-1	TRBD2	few	TGTGCCAGCACATCGGCGCTAGCGGGGGCGTTAAGCTCCTACAATGAGCAGTTCTTC	CASTSALAGALSSYNEQFF
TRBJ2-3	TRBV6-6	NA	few	TGTGCCAGCAGTTACTCCCCGGACACATGGGGCACAGATACGCAGTATTTT	CASSYSPDTWGTDTQYF
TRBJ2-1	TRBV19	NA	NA	TGTGCCAGTAGTAAGGCTAAACCGGGCAATGAGCAGTTCTTC	CASSKAKPGNEQFF
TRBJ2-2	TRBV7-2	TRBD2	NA	TGTGCCAGCAGCCCACTAGCGGGAGGCGGTTTCGGGGAGCTGTTTTTT	CASSPLAGGGFGELFF
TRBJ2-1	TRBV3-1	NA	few	TGTGCCAGCAGCCAAGGTATCAATGAGCAGTTCTTC	CASSQGINEQFF
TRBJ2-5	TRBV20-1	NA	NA	TGCAGTGCCCCCCACCAAGCGGTGGAAGAGACCCAGTACTTC	CSAPHQAVEETQYF